These 19 T cell receptor beta chains were sequenced from one sample in a study of T cells in Graves' hyperthyroidism and ophthalmopathy. Amplification of TCR beta CDR3 regions used RNA as the template. First-round RT-PCR of the TCR CDR3 relied on the HTBI primer set. TCRdb processed the multiplex PCR reads anew with MiXCR; each CDR3 protein has one entry. The table shows approximately 610,000 distinct CDR3 sequences, with roughly 14% occurring only once. What was sequenced was blood. These receptors came from a middle-aged woman with Graves' ophthalmopathy.

With respect to this clonotype: A much larger clonotype is one base distant, so this may be a read error. The chain recombines TRBV28 with TRBJ2-7; possibly TRBD2 for D (6 bases). The CDR3 is 14 amino acids. Germline V lookup: CDR1 MDHEN, CDR2 SYDVKM. With 3 bases removed from V and 7 bases from J, the gap between germline ends came to 16 bases. The CDR3 loop is CASSFCRRAGEQYF. The DNA of the CDR3 is TGTGCCAGCAGTTTCTGCAGGAGGGCCGGGGAGCAGTACTTC.

The chain couples TRBV28 to TRBJ2-4; 10 nucleotides align to TRBD1. Germline V gives CDR1 MDHEN, CDR2 SYDVKM. The length of the CDR3 is 13 residues. The trim removed 3 bases at V and 11 bases at J, leaving 4 bases unmatched. As DNA, the CDR3 is TGTGCCAGCAGTTTGACAGGGGGCGACCTTCAGTACTTC. Translating gives CASSLTGGDLQYF.

This clonotype has ten or more counts. The V and J genes are TRBV28 and TRBJ2-7, with D possibly matching TRBD2 (6 bases). Trimming cost V 4 bases and J 5 bases, with 21 bases left between them. The CDR3 is made up of 16 amino acids. Germline V CDR1 and CDR2: MDHEN, SYDVKM. The CDR3 loop is CASSSLSGTRADEQYF. As DNA, the CDR3 is TGTGCCAGCAGTTCCCTCTCCGGGACTCGGGCTGACGAGCAGTACTTC.

V gene TRBV13 combines with J gene TRBJ1-2; unclear D gene. The CDR3 covers 14 residues. Germline CDR1 is PRHDT and CDR2 is FYEKMQ (reference sequence). V lost 2 bases, J lost 2 bases, and 9 bases lay in between. The CDR3 loop is CASSLRSGNYGYTF. CDR3 coding DNA: TGTGCCAGCAGCTTAAGATCGGGCAACTATGGCTACACCTTC.

The rearrangement links TRBV5-1 to TRBJ1-2, with TRBD1 identical over 9 bases. The ends lost 0 bases at V and 4 bases at J; junction bases unmatched: 10. Per the germline V gene, CDR1 is SGHRS and CDR2 is YFSETQ. This CDR3 is built from 17 residues. Written as DNA, the CDR3 is TGCGCCAGCAGCTTGGCCCAAGGGACAGGGCCCAGCTATGGCTACACCTTC. Translation gives CASSLAQGTGPSYGYTF.

This clonotype showed up many times. The chain is built from TRBV6-5 and TRBJ1-5, with D possibly TRBD1 on 5 matching bases. This CDR3 contains 14 residues. CDR1 is MNHEY, CDR2 SVGAGI, per germline. Trimming took 5 bases from V and 7 from J, leaving 15 bases between them. The DNA of the CDR3 is TGTGCCAGCAGTCCCTCCGGGGGAGGACAGCCCCAGCATTTT. Amino acids: CASSPSGGGQPQHF.

This clonotype was detected ten times or more. The rearrangement uses TRBV29-1 and TRBJ2-5; D perhaps matches TRBD1 (6 bases). V was cut by 6 bases and J by 1 base, with 12 bases left in between. Germline V CDR1 and CDR2: SQVTM, ANQGSEA. The CDR3 spans 13 residues. CDR3 nucleotides: TGCAGCGTGTGCAGGGGAGCCCAAGAGACCCAGTACTTC. This translates into CSVCRGAQETQYF.

This clonotype was detected a few times. The chain employs TRBV19 and TRBJ2-5, with no clear D. Germline CDR1 and CDR2: LNHDA and SQIVND (reference sequence). The CDR3 runs 16 residues. V was pared by 2 bases and J by 5 bases, with 18 bases between. The CDR3 protein is CASSITPRSRVETQYF. Written as DNA, the CDR3 is TGTGCCAGTAGTATAACCCCCAGGAGCCGGGTGGAGACCCAGTACTTC.

Ten or more counts support this clonotype. This chain joins TRBV24-1 and TRBJ2-2, with 11 positions matching TRBD1. The CDR3 spans 16 residues. The V segment lost 3 bases and the J segment 4 bases; nucleotides outside the gene matches: 3. Germline V gene sequence: CDR1 KGHDR, CDR2 SFDVKD. CDR3 DNA sequence: TGTGCCACCAGTGATCCGGGACAGGGGGGCACCGGGGAGCTGTTTTTT. Amino acids: CATSDPGQGGTGELFF.

This clonotype came up a few times. The junction shows a germline mismatch at one end, possibly a read error. V usage is TRBV20-1 and J usage is TRBJ2-2; a possible D gene is TRBD2 (5 bases). The germline CDR1 and CDR2 sequences are DFQATT and SNEGSKA (reference sequence). The CDR3 has 12 residues. The CDR3 bases are TGCAGTGCCAGGACCCCGACCGGGGAGCTGCTTTTT. Amino acid sequence: CSARTPTGELLF.

This sequence joins TRBV4-1 and TRBJ2-2; unclear D gene. With 0 bases removed from V and 2 bases from J, the gap between germline ends came to 4 bases. CDR1 and CDR2 (germline): MGHRA, YSYEKL. This CDR3 contains 14 residues. In nucleotides, the CDR3 is TGCGCCAGCAGCCAAGATGATAACACCGGGGAGCTGTTTTTT. Translated: CASSQDDNTGELFF.

This clonotype was seen many times. J is TRBJ2-7 and V is TRBV6-1; 9 nucleotides align to TRBD1. Trimming at V came to 6 bases and at J to 4 bases, leaving 10 bases not matched to a gene. Germline-derived CDR1 and CDR2 are MNHNS and SASEGT. The CDR3 runs to 15 residues. The DNA for the CDR3 is TGTGCCAGCAGCGTACTTGGGACAGGGACATACGAGCAGTACTTC. Protein sequence: CASSVLGTGTYEQYF.

This clonotype was seen at least ten times. The chain combines TRBV7-8 with TRBJ1-2; the match to TRBD1 covers 7 bases. The CDR3 spans 15 residues. V shed 5 bases and J 3 bases; nucleotides not matched to a gene: 9. The V gene's germline CDR1 is SGHVS and CDR2 FQNEAQ. This chain's CDR3 is CASSISGGIHYGYTF. CDR3 DNA: TGTGCCAGCAGCATATCAGGGGGTATCCACTATGGCTACACCTTC.

This clonotype was detected a few times. V usage is TRBV30 and J usage is TRBJ1-1; weak D call: TRBD1 (5 bases). The germline CDR1 and CDR2 sequences are GTSNPN and SVGIG (reference sequence). Trimming took 3 bases from V and 4 from J, leaving 12 bases between them. This CDR3 contains 13 residues. CDR3 residues: CAWRGAGSTEAFF. The CDR3 bases are TGTGCCTGGAGGGGCGCAGGGAGCACTGAAGCTTTCTTT.

This clonotype was recorded many times. V is TRBV5-1 and J is TRBJ1-1; no clear D. Per the germline V gene, CDR1 is SGHRS and CDR2 is YFSETQ. The CDR3 totals 14 residues. Trimming stripped 4 bases from V and 0 bases from J, with 10 bases between. CDR3 sequence reads: CASSPYRMNTEAFF. DNA of the CDR3: TGCGCCAGCAGCCCCTATCGGATGAACACTGAAGCTTTCTTT.

A note on this clonotype: The conserved final phenylalanine or tryptophan is absent from the CDR3, which likely points to a read error. The J gene is TRBJ1-3, the V gene TRBV12-3 or TRBV12-4; D is perhaps TRBD1 (5 bases). CDR3 length: 13 amino acids. Trimming took off 7 bases at V and 2 bases at J, with 9 bases between the two ends. This CDR3 reads CASTVGAGNTIYL. For the CDR3, the DNA is TGTGCCAGCACGGTGGGGGCTGGAAACACCATATATCTT.

The chain links TRBV7-3 to TRBJ1-5, with D perhaps TRBD1 (5 bases). The germline gives CDR1 SGHTA, CDR2 FQGTGA. The CDR3 is 19 residues long. V was shortened by 5 bases and J by 0 bases, with 23 bases between the two germline ends. In DNA, the CDR3 is TGTGCCAGCAGCGTTCAGGCAGGACAAGCCCTTTATAGCAATCAGCCCCAGCATTTT. Translation gives CASSVQAGQALYSNQPQHF.

This clonotype was recorded many times. J is TRBJ2-7 and V is TRBV11-2; either TRBD1 or TRBD2 may supply D (5 bases each). V lost 5 bases and J lost 3, with 17 bases in between. Germline V gives CDR1 SGHAT, CDR2 FQNNGV. This CDR3 has 15 residues. CDR3 nucleotide sequence: TGTGCCAGCAGCACCCCTCTCGGGGCGAACTACGAGCAGTACTTC. Its translation: CASSTPLGANYEQYF.

There are many counts of this clonotype. The chain employs TRBV12-3 or TRBV12-4 and TRBJ1-2; a weak D match, TRBD1 (6 bases). The CDR3 runs to 15 residues. Trimming shortened V by 4 bases and J by 4 bases, and 16 bases separated the two germline ends. The CDR3, as DNA: TGTGCCAGCAGTTCCGGGACATCGGCGGGCTATGGCTACACCTTC. Protein product: CASSSGTSAGYGYTF.